Below are 30 T cell receptor beta chains sequenced from a single sample in a study of blood T cells in healthy people across ages. A second PCR of 7 to 11 cycles used a sample-barcoded 5' primer and a J-beta primer mix. One entry per CDR3 protein results from TCRdb running MiXCR on the 5' RACE reads. The repertoire holds about 1.6 million distinct CDR3 sequences, with roughly 32% as singletons. The material sequenced was blood. The receptors shown here come from a woman aged 25 to 39 in good health.

As concerns this clonotype: Compared with germline, one end of the junction differs, possibly owing to a read error. The chain couples TRBV4-1 to TRBJ2-7, with D perhaps matching TRBD2 (6 bases). The germline V gene encodes CDR1 MGHRA and CDR2 YSYEKL. The CDR3 loop spans 17 amino acids. The CDR3 reads CAGSQDPPRGLSYEQYF. The CDR3 DNA sequence: TGCGCCGGCAGCCAAGATCCTCCGCGGGGACTCTCCTACGAGCAGTACTTC.

This clonotype has a handful of counts. In nucleotides, the CDR3 is TGTGCCAGCAGTCAGGACGATACCATTCGTGGTGAGCAGTTCTTC. Protein sequence: CASSQDDTIRGEQFF. The chain is built from TRBV7-3 and TRBJ2-1; D is unresolved. Per the germline V gene, CDR1 is SGHTA and CDR2 is FQGTGA. The CDR3 is 15 residues long. Trimming shortened V by 6 bases and J by 9 bases, and 21 bases separated the two germline ends.

The chain is built from TRBV20-1 and TRBJ1-6; tentative D call: TRBD1 (5 bases). Trimming took 5 bases from V and 8 from J, leaving 16 bases between them. CDR3 size: 14 residues. Germline loops: CDR1 DFQATT, CDR2 SNEGSKA (reference sequence). Here the CDR3 DNA reads TGCAGTGCTGAATCAGGGCTGGGGGATTCACCCCTCCACTTT. Its protein is CSAESGLGDSPLHF.

The rearrangement links TRBV15 to TRBJ2-7; D is perhaps TRBD1 or TRBD2 (5 bases each). V was clipped by 5 bases and J by 7 bases, with 15 bases between them. The germline V gene encodes CDR1 LNHNV and CDR2 YYDKDF (reference sequence). There are 13 residues in the CDR3. The CDR3 DNA is TGTGCCACCAGCCCCGTAGCGAACAGGGAGCAGTACTTC. The encoded protein is CATSPVANREQYF.

This clonotype was recorded a few times. The CDR3 nucleotides read TGCAGTGCCGAGAAGCGGGAGGGCAGGGAGACCCAGTACTTC. Its translation: CSAEKREGRETQYF. The V gene is TRBV20-1, the J gene TRBJ2-5; TRBD2 matches at 10 bases. The CDR3 contains 14 residues. Germline trimming cut 6 bases from V and 5 bases from J; bases unmatched to any gene: 9. The germline CDR1 and CDR2 sequences are DFQATT and SNEGSKA (reference sequence).

The V call is TRBV3-1, the J call TRBJ1-4; D not certain. Trimming left V 8 bases short and J 8 bases short, with 15 bases between. Per the germline V gene, CDR1 is LGHDT and CDR2 is YNNKEL (reference sequence). The CDR3 spans 13 residues. CDR3 sequence reads: CASQTSGEEKLFF. The DNA of the CDR3 is TGTGCCAGCCAGACCAGCGGAGAAGAAAAACTGTTTTTT.

Concerning this clonotype itself: A read error may produce the germline difference seen at one junction end. The V gene is TRBV4-1, the J gene TRBJ2-1; the D gene is possibly TRBD2 (6 bases). This CDR3 has 14 residues. Germline V lookup: CDR1 MGHRA, CDR2 YSYEKL. CDR3 residues: CASSQVTSNNERFF. The CDR3 region has the DNA TGCGCCAGCAGCCAAGTGACTAGTAACAATGAGCGGTTCTTC.

This clonotype was counted between two and nine times. The genes are TRBV4-1 and TRBJ1-2, with a possible D match to TRBD1 (5 bases). Germline CDR1 reads MGHRA; CDR2 reads YSYEKL. The ends were cut back, 1 base at V and 4 bases at J, with 16 bases in the middle. The CDR3 covers 16 residues. CDR3 nucleotide sequence: TGCGCCAGCAGCCAAGTTACCCAGGGATTAGTCTATGGCTACACCTTC. It translates to CASSQVTQGLVYGYTF.

Points on this clonotype: The junction does not match germline at one end; this may be a read error. This CDR3 is CANSLGGLGSLWYF. The CDR3 bases are TGTGCCAACAGCTTAGGAGGGCTTGGCAGCCTTTGGTACTTC. The genes are TRBV7-8 and TRBJ2-5; D is possibly TRBD2 (6 bases). CDR1 is SGHVS and CDR2 is FQNEAQ in the germline V gene. The CDR3 loop spans 14 amino acids.

The table lists this clonotype with a few counts. The genes are TRBV25-1 and TRBJ1-2, with D maybe TRBD1 (5 bases). The V end lost 4 bases, the J end lost 4 bases, and 13 bases lay between the germline ends. Per the germline V gene, CDR1 is MGHDK and CDR2 is SYGVNS. The CDR3 is 14 amino acids. The DNA of the CDR3 is TGTGCCAGCAGTGGTGACAGAGGCCTCTATGGCTACACCTTC. This encodes CASSGDRGLYGYTF.

As concerns this clonotype: At one boundary the junction diverges from the germline segment, which might be a read error. V is TRBV28 and J is TRBJ2-1, with 9 positions matching TRBD2. The CDR3 has 16 residues. The V gene's germline CDR1 is MDHEN and CDR2 SYDVKM. The CDR3, as DNA: TGTGCCGGCAGTTCCAACCCCAGCGGGGGGCGGGGCGAGCAGTTCTTC. This gives the protein CAGSSNPSGGRGEQFF.

This clonotype was counted ten times or more. This sequence joins TRBV25-1 and TRBJ2-7; D is undetermined. V lost 1 base and J 3 bases, leaving 13 bases between the germline ends. There are 15 residues in the CDR3. CDR1 MGHDK and CDR2 SYGVNS come from the germline V gene. CDR3 bases: TGTGCCAGCAGTGAATCTCGTGGCTTATACTACGAGCAGTACTTC. Protein product: CASSESRGLYYEQYF.

The chain carries TRBV28 and TRBJ2-5; D call uncertain. Trimming took off 5 bases at V and 1 base at J, with 11 bases between the two ends. This CDR3 comprises 14 residues. From germline, CDR1 is MDHEN and CDR2 SYDVKM. The CDR3 DNA reads TGTGCCAGCAGTGACGGAGTATTCCAAGAGACCCAGTACTTC. This translates into CASSDGVFQETQYF.

CDR3 protein: CASSLEASLSTDTQYF. The CDR3 coding sequence is TGTGCCAGCAGCTTAGAAGCTAGCCTTAGCACAGATACGCAGTATTTT. V is TRBV7-2 and J is TRBJ2-3; maybe TRBD2 (5 bases). The CDR3 runs to 16 residues. V dropped 1 base and J dropped 0 bases, with 11 bases sitting between them. The germline gives CDR1 SGHTA, CDR2 FQGNSA.

The rearrangement links TRBV6-6 to TRBJ2-4, with 7 positions matching TRBD2. The J call is in doubt because the DNA end fits TRBJ2-7 better. Germline V gene sequence: CDR1 MNHNY, CDR2 SVGAGI (reference sequence). CDR3 size: 15 residues. The CDR3 DNA reads as TGTGCCAGCAGTTACTCACGGGAGGCCTACGACGAGCAGTACTTC. Its translation: CASSYSREAYDEQYF.

The J gene is TRBJ2-3, the V gene TRBV27; no firm D call. Germline CDR1 reads MNHEY; CDR2 reads SMNVEV (reference sequence). V lost 5 bases and J 0 bases, leaving 9 bases between the germline ends. The CDR3 spans 14 residues. CDR3 sequence reads: CASSVIASTDTQYF. The CDR3 region has the DNA TGTGCCAGCAGTGTAATCGCAAGCACAGATACGCAGTATTTT.

Regarding this clonotype: This could be a read error, since a much larger clone is one nucleotide away. The rearrangement links TRBV6-2 or TRBV6-3 to TRBJ2-2, with D possibly called TRBD1 or TRBD2 (5 bases each). CDR1 is MNHEY and CDR2 is SVGEGT in the germline V gene. This CDR3 is built from 15 residues. This chain's CDR3 is CASSYAQWGTEELFF. In nucleotides, the CDR3 is TGTGCCAGCAGTTACGCTCAGTGGGGGACCGAGGAGCTGTTTTTT.

This chain joins TRBV20-1 and TRBJ1-6, with D tentatively TRBD1 (5 bases). Per the germline V gene, CDR1 is DFQATT and CDR2 is SNEGSKA (reference sequence). Trimming shortened V by 4 bases and J by 4 bases, and 17 bases separated the two germline ends. The CDR3 is 16 amino acids. The CDR3 DNA sequence: TGCAGTGCTACTGCTGAGCCGGGGGTGTATAATTCACCCCTCCACTTT. It yields the protein CSATAEPGVYNSPLHF.

The chain combines TRBV4-1 with TRBJ1-1; TRBD1 might be the D (5 bases). V shed 0 bases and J shed 2 bases, with 13 bases lying between them. The CDR3 extends over 16 amino acids. From germline, CDR1 is MGHRA and CDR2 YSYEKL. The CDR3 sequence: CASSQDRALVNTEAFF. The CDR3 bases are TGCGCCAGCAGCCAAGACAGGGCGCTGGTAAACACTGAAGCTTTCTTT.

This clonotype was counted many times. The rearrangement joins TRBV7-9 to TRBJ2-6; D might be TRBD2 (5 bases). V was clipped by 4 bases and J by 0 bases, with 7 bases between them. This CDR3 spans 15 amino acids. Germline V gene lookup returns CDR1 SEHNR and CDR2 FQNEAQ (reference sequence). The chain's CDR3 is CASSSGGSGANVLTF. The CDR3 DNA follows: TGTGCCAGCAGCTCCGGAGGCTCTGGGGCCAACGTCCTGACTTTC.

V is TRBV27 and J is TRBJ1-6, with D possibly matching TRBD1 (6 bases). CDR1 is MNHEY and CDR2 is SMNVEV in the germline V gene (reference sequence). This CDR3 is 14 amino acids long. V lost 3 bases, J lost 5 bases, and 8 bases lay in between. In DNA form, the CDR3 reads TGTGCCAGCAGTTTCCCAGGGGATAATTCACCCCTCCACTTT. Its translation is CASSFPGDNSPLHF.

The chain carries TRBV20-1 and TRBJ2-3, with 10 nucleotides matching TRBD2. This CDR3 has 16 residues. The V and J ends lost 6 bases and 0 bases, in that order; junction bases with no gene match: 9. Germline-derived CDR1 and CDR2 are DFQATT and SNEGSKA (reference sequence). In DNA form, the CDR3 reads TGCAGTGCCCATGGGGGACTAGCGACTAGCACAGATACGCAGTATTTT. Protein product: CSAHGGLATSTDTQYF.

The chain joins TRBV6-1 to TRBJ2-7; maybe TRBD1 (5 bases). Trimming took 9 bases from V and 0 from J, leaving 12 bases between them. The CDR3 is made up of 13 amino acids. Germline V CDR1 and CDR2: MNHNS, SASEGT. This chain's CDR3 is CASKGAVSYEQYF. CDR3 nucleotides: TGTGCCAGTAAAGGGGCAGTCTCCTACGAGCAGTACTTC.

This clonotype was counted a few times. This chain links TRBV7-9 with TRBJ2-6; the match to TRBD2 covers 8 bases. Germline assignment: CDR1 SEHNR and CDR2 FQNEAQ (reference sequence). This CDR3 contains 15 residues. V gave up 2 bases and J gave up 5 bases; unmatched junction bases: 2. The CDR3 region is CASSLPGGRANVLTF. Written as DNA, the CDR3 is TGTGCCAGCAGCTTACCGGGAGGGAGGGCCAACGTCCTGACTTTC.

This clonotype was seen only once. This CDR3 is missing its conserved last phenylalanine or tryptophan, likely due to a read error. The chain couples TRBV4-1 to TRBJ2-5, with 9 bases identical to TRBD2. This CDR3 spans 15 amino acids. V gave up 2 bases and J gave up 1 base; unmatched junction bases: 2. CDR1 is MGHRA and CDR2 is YSYEKL in the germline V gene. CDR3: CASSQLGLAQETQYV. For the CDR3, the DNA is TGCGCCAGCAGCCAACTGGGACTAGCCCAAGAGACCCAGTACGTC.

This chain connects TRBV7-9 to TRBJ2-1; 10 nucleotides align to TRBD1. This CDR3 is built from 16 residues. V lost 3 bases to trimming and J lost 7 bases; unmatched junction nucleotides: 9. CDR1 SEHNR and CDR2 FQNEAQ come from the germline V gene (reference sequence). Written as DNA, the CDR3 is TGTGCCAGCAGCTTCTACCGGGACAGGGGTTGGAATGAGCAGTTCTTC. The encoded protein is CASSFYRDRGWNEQFF. The entire variable domain, with the rest obtained from reference TRBV7-9 and TRBJ2-1, is as follows: DTGVSQNPRHKITKRGQNVTFRCDPISEHNRLYWYRQTLGQGPEFLTYFQNEAQLEKSRLLSDRFSAERPKGSFSTLEIQRTEQGDSAMYLCASSFYRDRGWNEQFFGPGTRLTVL.

The J gene is TRBJ1-5, the V gene TRBV20-1; 7 bases align to TRBD1. J was trimmed by 1 base and V by 1 base; bases with no gene match: 4. Germline V CDR1 and CDR2: DFQATT, SNEGSKA (reference sequence). The CDR3 sequence is 15 residues long. DNA of the CDR3: TGCAGTGCTAGAGGACAGGGTAAGAGCAATCAGCCCCAGCATTTT. This gives the protein CSARGQGKSNQPQHF.

The rearrangement joins TRBV3-1 to TRBJ2-7; D might be TRBD1 or TRBD2, each matching 5 bases. Per germline, CDR1 LGHDT and CDR2 YNNKEL (reference sequence). V was shortened by 4 bases and J by 1 base, with 8 bases between the two germline ends. The CDR3 length is 13 residues. The CDR3: CASSRDHSYEQYF. Here the CDR3 DNA reads TGTGCCAGCAGCCGGGACCATTCCTACGAGCAGTACTTC.

Turning to this clonotype: This clone may be a read error of a much larger clone one base away. The chain is built from TRBV6-2 or TRBV6-3 and TRBJ2-7; D might be TRBD2 (5 bases). The DNA end lines up better with TRBJ2-5; the J call may be wrong. There are 15 residues in the CDR3. Germline CDR1 and CDR2: MNHEY and SVGEGT. CDR3 sequence: CAGRTSTGRQETQYF. The CDR3 region has the DNA TGTGCCGGCCGAACCTCAACGGGAAGACAAGAGACCCAGTACTTC.

This clonotype was observed many times. V is TRBV6-5 and J is TRBJ2-1; TRBD2 aligns across 12 bases. The CDR3 sequence is 15 residues long. In germline, CDR1 is MNHEY, CDR2 SVGAGI. The V segment lost 6 bases and the J segment 6 bases; nucleotides outside the gene matches: 6. The CDR3 is CASRLAGGPGNEQFF. In DNA, the CDR3 is TGTGCCAGCAGGCTAGCGGGGGGGCCGGGCAATGAGCAGTTCTTC.